The 6 T cell receptor beta chains reported below all come from one sample, sequenced in a study of T cells in Graves' hyperthyroidism and ophthalmopathy. Regions amplified from RNA transcripts were the TCR beta CDR3 regions. First-round RT-PCR targeting the TCR CDR3 was performed with the HTBI primer set. MiXCR was run by TCRdb on the multiplex PCR reads, yielding one entry per CDR3 protein. The data hold 89,000 or so distinct CDR3 sequences, with around 42% observed a single time. The sample was peripheral blood or thyroid tissue (not recorded which). The receptors stem from a woman between 25 and 40 years old with Graves' hyperthyroidism.

With regard to this clonotype: A read error is possible here, since a much larger clone lies one base away. The genes are TRBV7-9 and TRBJ2-7; no clear D. V lost 5 bases and J 9 bases, leaving 26 bases between the germline ends. The CDR3 has 16 amino acids. Germline values: CDR1 SEHNR, CDR2 FQNEAQ (reference sequence). CDR3 sequence reads: CASSQFGSYASGGQYF. The CDR3 DNA reads TGTGCCAGCAGCCAGTTCGGGTCATATGCCTCAGGCGGGCAGTACTTC.

As regards this clonotype: Lacking the conserved final phenylalanine or tryptophan, this CDR3 likely reflects a read error. No DNA is shown, since the ends of the CDR3 on it are uncertain; the CDR3 is the one TCRdb lists. The J gene is TRBJ1-6, the V gene TRBV7-3; the table's TRBD1 call for D was not verified on the DNA. Germline CDR1 reads SGHTA; CDR2 reads FQGTGA. The CDR3 numbers 15 amino acids, ends counted. The CDR3: CASSSTSPLGGHSTY.

J is TRBJ1-2 and V is TRBV7-2; 8 bases fit TRBD1. Germline V gene lookup returns CDR1 SGHTA and CDR2 FQGNSA. CDR3 length: 13 amino acids. V lost 4 bases to trimming and J lost 5 bases; unmatched junction nucleotides: 3. The CDR3 DNA reads TGTGCCAGCAGCTCCCGACAGGGGTATGGCTACACCTTC. Translated, it gives CASSSRQGYGYTF.

V usage is TRBV7-3 and J usage is TRBJ2-1; 7 bases are shared with TRBD2. J gave up 4 bases and V 5 bases, and 5 bases lay outside the gene matches. The CDR3 is 14 amino acids. Germline CDR1 reads SGHTA; CDR2 reads FQGTGA. CDR3 loop: CASSPGGQYNEQFF. The CDR3, as DNA: TGTGCCAGCAGCCCGGGAGGCCAGTACAATGAGCAGTTCTTC.

This clonotype was seen ten or more times. The rearrangement joins TRBV6-5 to TRBJ1-1, with a weak D call TRBD1 (6 bases). CDR3 length: 14 amino acids. V was shortened by 5 bases and J by 1 base, with 11 bases between the two germline ends. Germline V CDR1 and CDR2: MNHEY, SVGAGI. CDR3 sequence (DNA): TGTGCCAGCAGTCCCAGGGGATCGAACACTGAAGCTTTCTTT. Translated: CASSPRGSNTEAFF.

This clonotype was counted a few times. It may be a read error: a sequence one base away is much more abundant. The CDR3 DNA follows: TGTGCCAGCAAATATCGGCTTGTGCAGTATTTT. Translated: CASKYRLVQYF. The chain couples TRBV7-8 to TRBJ2-3; no definite D call. Germline V gene sequence: CDR1 SGHVS, CDR2 FQNEAQ. V lost 7 bases to trimming and J lost 11 bases, with 13 bases between them. This CDR3 region has 11 residues. Full variable domain (missing parts from reference TRBV7-8 and TRBJ2-3): GAGVSQSPRYKVAKRGQDVALRCDPISGHVSLFWYQQALGQGPEFLTYFQNEAQLDKSGLPSDRFFAERPEGSVSTLKIQRTQQEDSAVYLCASKYRLVQYFGPGTRLTVL.